A single sample is the source of the 14 T cell receptor beta chains below, sequenced in a study of blood T cell repertoires in COVID-19. Some clones are missing from TCRdb's copy, which holds only in-frame ones; the method was immunoSEQ multiplex PCR. In the table there are fewer than 200,000 clones, about four fifths of which are singletons. Input material: peripheral blood. These receptors were collected from an elderly woman with acute or convalescent COVID-19.

J is TRBJ2-1 and V is TRBV15; 7 bases fit TRBD1. The CDR3 loop spans 15 amino acids. Germline lookup yields CDR1 LNHNV and CDR2 YYDKDF (reference sequence). With V trimmed by 0 bases and J by 7 bases, 6 bases remained unmatched. The CDR3 nucleotides read TGTGCCACCAGCAGAGATCCAGCAGGGGGTAATGAGCAGTTCTTC. Translated: CATSRDPAGGNEQFF.

This clone appeared once. The CDR3 here is CASSLGATGAYNEQFF. The CDR3 nucleotides read TGTGCCAGCAGCTTAGGGGCGACGGGGGCCTACAATGAGCAGTTCTTC. The genes are TRBV7-9 and TRBJ2-1; perhaps TRBD2 as D (6 bases). Per the germline V gene, CDR1 is SEHNR and CDR2 is FQNEAQ (reference sequence). CDR3 length: 16 residues. The V gene lost 1 base and the J gene lost 2 bases, with 12 bases spanning the gap.

The chain links TRBV12-3 or TRBV12-4 to TRBJ1-1; D remains unclear. The ends were cut back, 7 bases at V and 1 base at J, with 10 bases in the middle. CDR3 length: 13 residues. The CDR3: CASTARWNTEAFF. CDR3 bases: TGTGCCAGCACCGCCAGGTGGAACACTGAAGCTTTCTTT.

The chain joins TRBV5-8 to TRBJ1-6, with 9 bases that match TRBD1. The ends lost 4 bases at V and 5 bases at J; junction bases unmatched: 4. The CDR3 runs 15 residues. Germline V gives CDR1 SGHTS, CDR2 YDEGEE. The DNA for the CDR3 is TGTGCCAGCAGCCCGCGGACAGGGGATAATTCACCCCTCCACTTT. Amino acid sequence: CASSPRTGDNSPLHF. The whole variable domain, filled in from reference TRBV5-8 and TRBJ1-6, reads EAGVTQSPTHLIKTRGQQATLRCSPISGHTSVYWYQQALGLGLQFLLWYDEGEERNRGNFPPRFSGRQFPNYSSELNVNALELEDSALYLCASSPRTGDNSPLHFGNGTRLTVT.

The gene calls are TRBV19 and TRBJ2-3; 12 positions agree with TRBD2. The CDR3 is made up of 16 amino acids. Germline values: CDR1 LNHDA, CDR2 SQIVND (reference sequence). V gave up 6 bases and J gave up 7 bases; unmatched junction bases: 11. CDR3 residues: CASSPLRGLAGNTQYF. CDR3 sequence (DNA): TGTGCCAGTAGCCCCCTTAGAGGACTAGCGGGGAATACGCAGTATTTT.

The chain recombines TRBV2 with TRBJ1-6, with D possibly matching TRBD1 (5 bases). CDR1 and CDR2 (germline): SNHLY, FYNNEI. The V and J ends lost 2 bases and 9 bases respectively, with 14 bases between them. The CDR3 consists of 15 residues. The CDR3 reads CASSELGQGGSPLHF. Written as DNA, the CDR3 is TGTGCCAGCAGTGAACTGGGCCAGGGCGGTTCACCCCTCCACTTT.

This clone came up a few times. This rearrangement joins TRBV5-4 to TRBJ2-2; 11 bases agree with TRBD2. Looked up from germline, CDR1 is SGHNT and CDR2 is YYREEE (reference sequence). This CDR3 contains 16 residues. V lost 3 bases and J lost 2; bases outside the gene matches: 3. Here the CDR3 DNA reads TGTGCCAGCAGCTCAGGGACTAGCGGAAACACCGGGGAGCTGTTTTTT. It is translated as CASSSGTSGNTGELFF. Full variable domain (missing parts from reference TRBV5-4 and TRBJ2-2): ETGVTQSPTHLIKTRGQQVTLRCSSQSGHNTVSWYQQALGQGPQFIFQYYREEENGRGNFPPRFSGLQFPNYSSELNVNALELDDSALYLCASSSGTSGNTGELFFGEGSRLTVL.

The chain recombines TRBV3-1 (or the pseudogene TRBV3-2) with TRBJ1-2, with 7 nucleotides matching TRBD1. V lost 4 bases to trimming and J lost 0 bases; unmatched junction nucleotides: 8. The CDR3 extends over 16 amino acids. Germline V gene data show CDR1 as LGHDT and CDR2 as YNNKEL (reference sequence). CDR3 sequence reads: CASSLAGTATNYGYTF. In DNA, the CDR3 is TGTGCCAGCAGCCTGGCCGGGACAGCAACTAACTATGGCTACACCTTC.

A word on this clone: Other DNA sequences in the same sample also yield this CDR3. The chain joins TRBV7-2 to TRBJ1-5; TRBD1 matches 9 bases. The CDR3 has 17 amino acids. J was trimmed by 5 bases and V by 1 base; bases with no gene match: 9. CDR1 is SGHTA, CDR2 FQGNSA, per germline. CDR3 sequence: CASSLDLGTGRDQPQHF. CDR3 DNA: TGTGCCAGCAGCTTAGACCTGGGGACAGGGCGGGATCAGCCCCAGCATTTT.

The table lists this clone with a few counts. V gene TRBV28 combines with J gene TRBJ1-1; tentative D call: TRBD1 (5 bases). Germline CDR1 MDHEN, CDR2 SYDVKM. The CDR3 covers 17 residues. Trimming took off 6 bases at V and 1 base at J, with 21 bases between the two ends. CDR3 sequence: CASSTWTIRGKNTEAFF. For the CDR3, the DNA is TGTGCCAGCAGCACGTGGACCATACGGGGGAAGAACACTGAAGCTTTCTTT.

This sequence joins TRBV9 and TRBJ1-3; D is possibly TRBD1 (5 bases). Germline lookup yields CDR1 SGDLS and CDR2 YYNGEE. V lost 0 bases and J lost 4, with 8 bases in between. The CDR3 sequence is 14 residues long. The CDR3 loop reads CASSVATEGNTIYF. In DNA form, the CDR3 reads TGTGCCAGCAGCGTAGCGACAGAAGGAAACACCATATATTTT.

V gene TRBV9 combines with J gene TRBJ2-7; D unresolved. V lost 0 bases and J lost 1, with 8 bases in between. Germline loops: CDR1 SGDLS, CDR2 YYNGEE. The CDR3 has 14 amino acids. The CDR3: CASSVEEQSYEQYF. DNA of the CDR3: TGTGCCAGCAGCGTAGAGGAACAGTCCTACGAGCAGTACTTC.

This chain joins TRBV9 and TRBJ2-1; 8 bases are shared with TRBD1. J gave up 0 bases and V 4 bases, and 3 bases lay outside the gene matches. CDR3 length: 15 amino acids. Per the germline V gene, CDR1 is SGDLS and CDR2 is YYNGEE. CDR3 residues: CASSPTGGSYNEQFF. The CDR3 DNA reads TGTGCCAGCAGCCCAACAGGGGGCTCCTACAATGAGCAGTTCTTC.

The J gene is TRBJ2-7, the V gene TRBV7-2, with TRBD2 identical over 11 bases. V lost 4 bases, J lost 2 bases, and 13 bases stayed unmatched. CDR1 and CDR2 (germline): SGHTA, FQGNSA. The CDR3 has 18 amino acids. CDR3 residues: CASSSPVLAGGRTYEQYF. CDR3 DNA: TGTGCCAGCAGCTCGCCCGTGCTAGCGGGGGGCCGGACCTACGAGCAGTACTTC.